This TCR beta chain came from a study of graft-versus-host responses after intestinal transplantation. Study-wide background: In this cohort, recipients had multivisceral, liver-intestinal, or isolated intestinal transplants.

Study-wide results and limits: Those patients showing graft-donor T cell macrochimerism displayed high graft-versus-host to host-versus-graft clonal ratios in allografts.

Sequenced by immunoSEQ multiplex PCR; TCRdb stores in-frame clones only, minus some. The profile shows about 20,000 clones, about 45% of them singletons. Co-plated with roughly 200,000 CFSE-labeled responder cells were roughly 200,000 irradiated, violet-dye-labeled stimulator cells. In germline, CDR1 is MNHNY, CDR2 SVGAGI (reference sequence). This CDR3 is 16 amino acids long. Trimming cost V 6 bases and J 1 base, with 17 bases left between them. This TCR was sampled from a human patient who received an intestinal transplant. The V gene is TRBV6-6, the J gene TRBJ2-3, with a tentative D call TRBD2 (6 bases). The starting material was alloreactive CD4+ T cells from a mixed lymphocyte reaction culture, obtained before intestinal transplant. As for subset: CFSE-low proliferating T cells sorted from roughly 6-day pre-transplant mixed lymphocyte reaction (GvH or HvG direction). The chain's CDR3 is CASRRPSRGGTDTQYF. DNA for the CDR3: TGTGCCAGCAGGCGACCCTCCCGCGGGGGCACAGATACGCAGTATTTT.